Presented here are 16 T cell receptor beta chains from one specimen sequenced in a study of shared clonotypes between healthy human individuals. TCRdb's table, derived via immunoSEQ multiplex PCR, lists solely in-frame clones and lacks some. The sample has over 2 million clones, around 92% seen once. Sequencing used naive CD4+ T cells from PBMCs. Indicated subset: CD45RA+ positively selected. The source is a man younger than 35 in good health. Some clones in this sample may be carry-over from other donors' samples.

A single count supports this clone. The chain employs TRBV7-9 and TRBJ2-7, with 8 bases aligning to TRBD2. With V trimmed by 8 bases and J by 2 bases, 8 bases remained unmatched. Germline CDR1 SEHNR, CDR2 FQNEAQ (reference sequence). This CDR3 contains 14 residues. The CDR3 sequence: CASGGAGGTYEQYF. DNA of the CDR3: TGTGCCAGCGGAGGGGCGGGAGGCACCTACGAGCAGTACTTC.

The CDR3, as DNA: TGTGCCAGCAGCCCGGGACAGATCACAGATACGCAGTATTTT. Translated: CASSPGQITDTQYF. The chain uses TRBV7-7 and TRBJ2-3, with TRBD1 matching 7 bases. CDR1 is SSHAT and CDR2 is FNYEAQ in the germline V gene (reference sequence). CDR3 length: 14 amino acids. V lost 5 bases, J lost 2 bases, and 4 bases stayed unmatched.

The rearrangement joins TRBV5-6 to TRBJ2-5; no definite D call. Germline CDR1 and CDR2: SGHDT and YYEEEE. V shed 1 base and J shed 3 bases, with 7 bases lying between them. The CDR3 runs 13 residues. The CDR3 nucleotides read TGTGCCAGCAGCTTGTCTAGGGAAGAGACCCAGTACTTC. It codes for CASSLSREETQYF.

The rearrangement links TRBV28 to TRBJ1-5; D is unresolved. CDR1 is MDHEN and CDR2 is SYDVKM in the germline V gene. This CDR3 region has 13 residues. Deletions cut 1 base from V and 7 bases from J, with 8 bases between. This chain's CDR3 is CASSLLRQQPQHF. The CDR3, as DNA: TGTGCCAGCAGTTTATTGCGGCAGCAGCCCCAGCATTTT.

The V call is TRBV4-1, the J call TRBJ2-6; tentative D call: TRBD2 (6 bases). CDR1 and CDR2 (germline): MGHRA, YSYEKL. The V gene lost 5 bases and the J gene lost 2 bases, with 13 bases spanning the gap. This CDR3 is built from 16 residues. As DNA, the CDR3 is TGCGCCAGCAGCTCGCGGGGTGGAGCTGGGGCCAACGTCCTGACTTTC. The encoded protein is CASSSRGGAGANVLTF.

This chain links TRBV29-1 with TRBJ1-5; tentatively, D is TRBD1 (6 bases). The CDR3 is 12 residues long. The V end was cut by 7 bases, the J end by 10 bases, with 17 bases between. Germline CDR1 reads SQVTM; CDR2 reads ANQGSEA. The CDR3 loop is CSATRAGEPQHF. The CDR3 DNA follows: TGCAGCGCAACGAGAGCAGGGGAACCCCAGCATTTT.

A word on this clone: Compared with germline, one end of the junction differs, possibly owing to a read error. J is TRBJ1-1 and V is TRBV10-3; a possible D gene is TRBD1 (5 bases). CDR1 is ENHRY, CDR2 SYGVKD, per germline. The CDR3 extends over 12 amino acids. The chain's CDR3 is CAISESSAGGIF. CDR3 DNA sequence: TGTGCCATCAGTGAGTCGTCCGCCGGGGGAATCTTT.

The rearrangement links TRBV28 to TRBJ1-2; D is unresolved. CDR3 length: 15 amino acids. V lost 2 bases and J 2 bases, leaving 12 bases between the germline ends. Germline-derived CDR1 and CDR2 are MDHEN and SYDVKM. CDR3 amino acids: CASSLTVGRNYGYTF. The CDR3 DNA is TGTGCCAGCAGTTTAACCGTGGGCCGGAACTATGGCTACACCTTC.

The chain employs TRBV25-1 and TRBJ2-3; TRBD2 matches at 9 bases. The CDR3 totals 18 residues. The V gene's germline CDR1 is MGHDK and CDR2 SYGVNS. The trim removed 5 bases at V and 4 bases at J, leaving 16 bases unmatched. The CDR3 nucleotides are TGTGCCAGCAGTAGCCCCCCGGGGATAGCGGGAGCGGCAGATACGCAGTATTTT. This codes for CASSSPPGIAGAADTQYF.

This clone was observed a single time. This chain joins TRBV18 and TRBJ2-3, with 14 positions matching TRBD2. Per the germline V gene, CDR1 is KGHSH and CDR2 is LQKENI. The CDR3 has 18 amino acids. Germline trimming cut 1 base from V and 3 bases from J; bases unmatched to any gene: 6. Written as DNA, the CDR3 is TGTGCCAGCTCACCACAGTCCGGGACTAGCGGGAGTACAGATACGCAGTATTTT. Residues: CASSPQSGTSGSTDTQYF. Supplemented by reference TRBV18 and TRBJ2-3, the full variable domain reads NAGVMQNPRHLVRRRGQEARLRCSPMKGHSHVYWYRQLPEEGLKFMVYLQKENIIDESGMPKERFSAEFPKEGPSILRIQQVVRGDSAAYFCASSPQSGTSGSTDTQYFGPGTRLTVL.

The CDR3 is CASMLGWTLNNQPQHF. DNA of the CDR3: TGTGCCAGTATGTTGGGGTGGACACTTAACAATCAGCCCCAGCATTTT. V and J are TRBV19 and TRBJ1-5; TRBD1 might be the D (5 bases). The CDR3 runs to 16 residues. Trimming cost V 7 bases and J 3 bases, with 19 bases left between them. Germline V gene lookup returns CDR1 LNHDA and CDR2 SQIVND (reference sequence).

V gene TRBV27 combines with J gene TRBJ2-7; 8 bases are a match to TRBD1. The CDR3 totals 14 residues. Germline CDR1 and CDR2: MNHEY and SMNVEV (reference sequence). Trimming took 8 bases from V and 0 from J; bases not matched to a gene: 6. CDR3 loop: CASARTGTSYEQYF. The CDR3 nucleotides are TGTGCCAGCGCAAGGACAGGGACCTCCTACGAGCAGTACTTC.

The chain recombines TRBV19 with TRBJ1-5, with a weak D call TRBD1 (6 bases). The germline gives CDR1 LNHDA, CDR2 SQIVND (reference sequence). The CDR3 spans 13 residues. V was trimmed by 10 bases and J by 6 bases, leaving 16 bases between them. The CDR3: CAISLSGAQPQHF. The CDR3 nucleotides are TGTGCCATCTCCCTCTCAGGGGCTCAGCCCCAGCATTTT. The variable domain in full, with the rest retrieved from reference TRBV19 and TRBJ1-5, is DGGITQSPKYLFRKEGQNVTLSCEQNLNHDAMYWYRQDPGQGLRLIYYSQIVNDFQKGDIAEGYSVSREKKESFPLTVTSAQKNPTAFYLCAISLSGAQPQHFGDGTRLSIL.

Here the CDR3 reads CASSLDPTLLGGYTF. The CDR3 bases are TGCGCCAGCAGCTTGGACCCCACACTCCTAGGCGGCTACACCTTC. V usage is TRBV5-1 and J usage is TRBJ1-2; D gene unclear. Trimming removed 0 bases from V and 8 bases from J, with 17 bases in between. The germline V gene encodes CDR1 SGHRS and CDR2 YFSETQ. The CDR3 covers 15 residues.

The CDR3 here is CASSSGQGFQPQHF. The CDR3 DNA follows: TGTGCCAGCAGCTCCGGACAGGGGTTTCAGCCCCAGCATTTT. The gene calls are TRBV7-8 and TRBJ1-5; 9 bases map to TRBD1. Germline V CDR1 and CDR2: SGHVS, FQNEAQ. With 4 bases clipped from V and 6 bases from J, the junction kept 4 bases outside the gene matches. The CDR3 is made up of 14 amino acids.

The chain uses TRBV6-6 and TRBJ1-1, with D possibly TRBD1 on 5 matching bases. Deletions cut 7 bases from V and 1 base from J, with 19 bases between. The CDR3 consists of 16 residues. Germline CDR1 is MNHNY and CDR2 is SVGAGI (reference sequence). The CDR3 loop is CASNPGTATPNTEAFF. The CDR3 region has the DNA TGTGCCAGCAACCCCGGGACCGCTACCCCGAACACTGAAGCTTTCTTT.